The T cell receptor (beta chain) under discussion was sequenced for a study of cytomegalovirus exposure and HLA in healthy donors. Notes on the study in general: A further, later analysis showed that HLA-associated TCR beta chains (compared with equally common others) were more clonally expanded. In all likelihood, a cluster of highly shared sequence variants was a sequencing artifact. The study recorded 150 to 200 TCR beta chains that were cytomegalovirus-associated. An analysis done earlier found most TCR beta V segments productive about 87% or about 30% of the time.

Concerning this clone itself: The antigen is undetermined.

V lost 3 bases, J lost 0 bases, and 12 bases lay in between. CDR1 and CDR2 from the germline V gene are SGHTA and FQGNSA. The CDR3 sequence is 16 residues long. Use of 60 Vbeta and 13 Jbeta primers characterized the PCR. Assay: immunoSEQ multiplex PCR; the TCRdb copy retains only in-frame clones and omits some. The sample holds about 73,000 clones, 65% to 80% seen once. Sequencing was performed on PBMCs. This chain joins TRBV7-2 and TRBJ2-1, with TRBD2 as a possible D gene (6 bases). The source of this sequence is a man between 65 and 85 years old in good health and CMV-seronegative. For the CDR3, the DNA is TGTGCCAGCAGCTTTGCCGGGCGGGGCTCCTACAATGAGCAGTTCTTC. This gives the protein CASSFAGRGSYNEQFF.